This TCR beta chain was recovered during a study of T cell changes during pregnancy in multiple sclerosis. The repertoire was sequenced with immunoSEQ multiplex PCR; TCRdb's copy has only in-frame clones and lacks some. The sample lists about 48,000 clones; approximately 85% were seen once. Trimming pared 4 bases from V and 2 bases from J, leaving 14 bases between. Germline V gene sequence: CDR1 KGHSH, CDR2 LQKENI. The CDR3 has 15 residues. The clonotype comes from a female donor with multiple sclerosis, enrolled in a pregnancy study. Sequenced material: CD4+ T cells from peripheral blood mononuclear cells, taken in the second trimester of pregnancy. This rearrangement joins TRBV18 to TRBJ1-1; D is undetermined. CDR3 sequence reads: CASSQSIDKNTEAFF. The CDR3 region has the DNA TGTGCCAGCTCACAATCGATCGACAAAAACACTGAAGCTTTCTTT.